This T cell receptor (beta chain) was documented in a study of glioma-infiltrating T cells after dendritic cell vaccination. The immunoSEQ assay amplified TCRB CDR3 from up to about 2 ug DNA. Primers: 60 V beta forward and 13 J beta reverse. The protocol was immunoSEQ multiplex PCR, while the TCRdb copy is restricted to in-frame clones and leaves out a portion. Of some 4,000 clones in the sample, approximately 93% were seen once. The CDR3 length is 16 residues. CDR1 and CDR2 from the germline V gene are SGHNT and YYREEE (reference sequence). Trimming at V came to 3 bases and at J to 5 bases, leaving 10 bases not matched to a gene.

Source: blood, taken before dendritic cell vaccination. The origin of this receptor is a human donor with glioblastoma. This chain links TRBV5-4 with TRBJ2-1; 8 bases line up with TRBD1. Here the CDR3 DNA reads TGTGCCAGCAGCTCTGCGACAGGGGAGTTGCACAATGAGCAGTTCTTC. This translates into CASSSATGELHNEQFF.